This T cell receptor (beta chain) was sequenced during a study of glioma-infiltrating T cells. This clonotype counts as large (0.1 to 1%). TCR alpha and beta CDR3 regions were amplified from RNA using iRepertoire nested multiplex PCR. TCRdb re-called the multiplex PCR reads through MiXCR, storing one row per CDR3 protein. The profile shows about 12,000 distinct CDR3 sequences, more than 20% of them singletons. Specimen: glioma tissue, nonneoplastic brain tissue, or PBMCs (not recorded which). This sequence was found in a human donor with low-grade glioma or glioblastoma, undergoing nonglioma brain surgery, or in good health (not recorded which).

The CDR3 region is CASRTLSSYNEQFF. The DNA for the CDR3 is TGTGCCAGCAGGACCTTGAGCTCCTACAATGAGCAGTTCTTC. The chain recombines TRBV6-1 with TRBJ2-1; D gene uncertain. The CDR3 covers 14 residues. Germline-derived CDR1 and CDR2 are MNHNS and SASEGT. V shed 6 bases and J shed 0 bases, with 9 bases lying between them.